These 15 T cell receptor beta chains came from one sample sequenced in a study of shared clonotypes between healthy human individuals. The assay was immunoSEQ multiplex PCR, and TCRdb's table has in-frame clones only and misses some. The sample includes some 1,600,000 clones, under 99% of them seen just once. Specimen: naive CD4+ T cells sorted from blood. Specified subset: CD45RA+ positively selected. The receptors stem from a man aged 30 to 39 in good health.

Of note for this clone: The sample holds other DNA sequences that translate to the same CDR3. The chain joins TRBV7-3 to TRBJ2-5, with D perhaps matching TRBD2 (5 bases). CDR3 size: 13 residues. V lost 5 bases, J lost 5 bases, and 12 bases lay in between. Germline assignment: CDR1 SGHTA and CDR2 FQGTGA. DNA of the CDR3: TGTGCCAGCAGCCCACTAGGACGGGAGACCCAGTACTTC. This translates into CASSPLGRETQYF. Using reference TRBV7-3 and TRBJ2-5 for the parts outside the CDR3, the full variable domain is GAGVSQTPSNKVTEKGKYVELRCDPISGHTALYWYRQSLGQGPEFLIYFQGTGAADDSGLPNDRFFAVRPEGSVSTLKIQRTERGDSAVYLCASSPLGRETQYFGPGTRLLVL.

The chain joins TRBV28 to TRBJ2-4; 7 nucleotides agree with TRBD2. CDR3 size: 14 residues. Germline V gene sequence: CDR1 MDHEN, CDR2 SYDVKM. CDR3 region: CATQRREAKNIQYF. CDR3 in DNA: TGTGCGACCCAGAGGCGGGAGGCCAAAAACATTCAGTACTTC.

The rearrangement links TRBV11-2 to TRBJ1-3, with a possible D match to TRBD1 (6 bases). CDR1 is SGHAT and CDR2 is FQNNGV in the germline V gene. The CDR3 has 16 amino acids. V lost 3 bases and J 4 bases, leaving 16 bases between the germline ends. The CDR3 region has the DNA TGTGCCAGCAGCTTCCCCCCTGGGGGGCTAGGAAACACCATATATTTT. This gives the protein CASSFPPGGLGNTIYF.

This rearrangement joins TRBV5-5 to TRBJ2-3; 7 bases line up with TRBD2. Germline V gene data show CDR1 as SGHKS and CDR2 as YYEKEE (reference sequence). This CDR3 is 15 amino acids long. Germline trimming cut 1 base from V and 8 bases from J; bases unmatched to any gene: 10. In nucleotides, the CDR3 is TGTGCCAGCAGCTTGCGGGAGGCACCCTGGGGTACGCAGTATTTT. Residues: CASSLREAPWGTQYF.

This CDR3 reads CASSPESASVRGSYNEQFF. CDR3 bases: TGTGCCAGCTCACCCGAAAGCGCTAGCGTTCGGGGCTCCTACAATGAGCAGTTCTTC. This rearrangement joins TRBV18 to TRBJ2-1; TRBD2 might be the D (6 bases). The length of the CDR3 is 19 residues. Trimming removed 3 bases at V and 0 bases at J, with 21 bases between. CDR1 KGHSH and CDR2 LQKENI come from the germline V gene.

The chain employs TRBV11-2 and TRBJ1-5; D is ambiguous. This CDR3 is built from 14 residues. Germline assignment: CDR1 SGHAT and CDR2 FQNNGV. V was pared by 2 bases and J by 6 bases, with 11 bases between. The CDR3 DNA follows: TGTGCCAGCAGCTTAAAGAGGGCGGGTCAGCCCCAGCATTTT. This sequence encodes CASSLKRAGQPQHF.

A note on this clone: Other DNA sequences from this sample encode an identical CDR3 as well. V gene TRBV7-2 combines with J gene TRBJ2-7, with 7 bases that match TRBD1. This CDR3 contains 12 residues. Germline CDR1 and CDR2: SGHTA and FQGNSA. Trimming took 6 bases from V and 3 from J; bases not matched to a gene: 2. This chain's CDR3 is CASRRDSYEQYF. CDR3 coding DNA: TGTGCCAGCAGGAGGGACAGCTACGAGCAGTACTTC.

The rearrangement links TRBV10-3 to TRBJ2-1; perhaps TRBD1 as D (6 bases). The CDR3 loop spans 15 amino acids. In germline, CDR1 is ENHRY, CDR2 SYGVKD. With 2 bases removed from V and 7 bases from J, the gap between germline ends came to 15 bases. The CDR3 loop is CAISEGEQGRNEQFF. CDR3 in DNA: TGTGCCATCAGTGAGGGAGAACAGGGACGGAATGAGCAGTTCTTC.

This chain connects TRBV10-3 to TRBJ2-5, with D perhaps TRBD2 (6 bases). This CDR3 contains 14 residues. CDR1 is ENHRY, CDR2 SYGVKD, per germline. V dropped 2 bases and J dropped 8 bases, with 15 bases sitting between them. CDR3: CAISEGVAGGTQYF. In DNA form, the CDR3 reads TGTGCCATCAGTGAGGGGGTGGCCGGGGGAACCCAGTACTTC.

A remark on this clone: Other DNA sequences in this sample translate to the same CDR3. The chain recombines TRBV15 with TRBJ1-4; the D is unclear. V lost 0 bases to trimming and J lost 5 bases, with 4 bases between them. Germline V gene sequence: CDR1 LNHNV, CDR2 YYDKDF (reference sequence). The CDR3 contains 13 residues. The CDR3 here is CATSRDGNEKLFF. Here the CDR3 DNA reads TGTGCCACCAGCAGAGATGGGAATGAAAAACTGTTTTTT. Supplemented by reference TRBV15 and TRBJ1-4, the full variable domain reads DAMVIQNPRYQVTQFGKPVTLSCSQTLNHNVMYWYQQKSSQAPKLLFHYYDKDFNNEADTPDNFQSRRPNTSFCFLDIRSPGLGDTAMYLCATSRDGNEKLFFGSGTQLSVL.

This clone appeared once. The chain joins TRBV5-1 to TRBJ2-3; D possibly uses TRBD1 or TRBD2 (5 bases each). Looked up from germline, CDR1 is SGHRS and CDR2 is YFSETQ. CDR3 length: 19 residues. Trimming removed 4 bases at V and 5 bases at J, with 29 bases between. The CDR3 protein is CASSPRVWDDLYDVDTQYF. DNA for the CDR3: TGCGCCAGCAGCCCGAGGGTCTGGGACGATCTTTATGACGTAGATACGCAGTATTTT.

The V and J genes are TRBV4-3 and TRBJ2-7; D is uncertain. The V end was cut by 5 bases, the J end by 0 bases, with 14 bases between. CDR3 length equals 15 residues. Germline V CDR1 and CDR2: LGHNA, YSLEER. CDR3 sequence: CASSFGLSSSYEQYF. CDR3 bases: TGCGCCAGCAGCTTTGGGCTTTCGAGCTCCTACGAGCAGTACTTC.

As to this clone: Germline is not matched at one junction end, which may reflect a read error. CDR3 coding DNA: TGCGGGACTCAAAGCTCCTACAATGAGCAGTTCTTC. As protein: CGTQSSYNEQFF. The chain couples TRBV19 to TRBJ2-1; a weak D match, TRBD2 (6 bases). This CDR3 region has 12 residues. Germline V gene lookup returns CDR1 LNHDA and CDR2 SQIVND (reference sequence).

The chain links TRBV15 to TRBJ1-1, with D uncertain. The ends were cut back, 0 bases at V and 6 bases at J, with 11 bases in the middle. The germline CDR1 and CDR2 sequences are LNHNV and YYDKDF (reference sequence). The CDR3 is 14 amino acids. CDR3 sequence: CATSRDRAGPEAFF. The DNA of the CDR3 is TGTGCCACCAGCAGAGATCGGGCAGGACCTGAAGCTTTCTTT.

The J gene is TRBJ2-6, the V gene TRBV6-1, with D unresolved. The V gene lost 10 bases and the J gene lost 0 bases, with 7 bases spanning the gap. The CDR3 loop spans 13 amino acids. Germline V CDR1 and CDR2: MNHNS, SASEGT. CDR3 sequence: CATHLSGANVLTF. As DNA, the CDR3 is TGTGCCACCCACCTCTCTGGGGCCAACGTCCTGACTTTC.